These T cell receptor beta chains were read from a single sample in a study of T cell changes during pregnancy in multiple sclerosis. Produced via immunoSEQ multiplex PCR; TCRdb's table is partial and in-frame only. The repertoire consists of 75,000 to 95,000 clones, with 90% to 95% occurring once and the leading ten covering 2.5%. The specimen comprised peripheral blood, sampled in the second trimester of pregnancy. These TCRs come from a female donor with multiple sclerosis, enrolled in a pregnancy study. Each CDR3 is given with its conserved first and last residue. The D gene is left open where the match is weak. Part of the rows lack a size; the others show once, few, many or a class for expanded clones.

D gene | clone size | V gene | CDR3 length | CDR3 protein
TRBD1 | - | TRBV7-2 | 13 | CASSYRGKAEAFF
- | - | TRBV9 | 14 | CASSRGGTDEKLFF
TRBD1 | - | TRBV29-1 | 14 | CSGHDRAVTDTQYF
- | - | TRBV7-9 | 16 | CASSQWTGRDTGELFF
- | once | TRBV21-1 | 13 | CASSKVLNTEAFF
- | - | TRBV6-1 | 14 | CASSNAGDTGELFF
- | - | TRBV11-2 | 18 | CASSARRAGQPANYGYTF
- | - | TRBV5-1 | 16 | CASSITGASNTGELFF
- | - | TRBV4-1 | 12 | CASKLLGGKAFF
- | - | TRBV4-1 | 16 | CASSQVMAATGRTIYF
TRBD2 | - | TRBV19 | 16 | CASSSLTSGRTGELFF
TRBD1 | once | TRBV7-6 | 13 | CASTLGGGETQYF
- | - | TRBV6-1 | 13 | CASSTTGDYGYTF
- | - | TRBV14 | 17 | CASSQVQPGLIGETQYF
TRBD1 | - | TRBV14 | 15 | CASSQDGTDEETQYF
- | - | TRBV4-1 | 15 | CASSQVNTLADTQYF
TRBD1 | - | TRBV13 | 16 | CASSTGQGLMNTEAFF
- | - | TRBV7-9 | 11 | CASSGAYEQYF
TRBD1 | - | TRBV6-4 | 13 | CARRGQEHSPLHF